This entry features one T cell receptor (beta chain) sequence. What it binds is unknown. Germline V gene data show CDR1 as MNHEY and CDR2 as SVGAGI. The CDR3 spans 13 residues. The V gene end was trimmed by 2 bases and the J gene end by 4 bases; junction bases not matched to a gene: 1. The data are from a study of cytomegalovirus exposure and HLA in healthy donors. General observations from the study: Judged likely to be a sequencing artifact was a cluster of highly shared sequence variants.

Primers included in the PCR were 60 Vbeta and 13 Jbeta primers. Measured with immunoSEQ multiplex PCR; TCRdb has only the in-frame clones, and not every one. The sample lists some 150,000 clones, over 60% seen once, with approximately 2% in the top ten. The sample consisted of PBMCs. This clonotype was obtained from a female donor in good health and CMV-seropositive. The chain has TRBV6-5 and TRBJ1-1; 7 bases align to TRBD1. CDR3 nucleotide sequence: TGTGCCAGCAGTTACAGGGGGCTCACTGAAGCTTTCTTT. As protein: CASSYRGLTEAFF.